The sequence of this T cell receptor (beta chain) was determined in a study of T cell responses to AZD1222 COVID-19 vaccine. At the level of the study: Second-dose intervals of approximately 4 or approximately 12 weeks were pooled.

As regards this clone: Its cognate antigen is unknown.

The protocol was immunoSEQ multiplex PCR, while the TCRdb copy is restricted to in-frame clones and leaves out a portion. The table has around 92,000 clones, roughly 93% seen once. Whole-study findings and limits: Per reports, nearly half of all spike-specific TCRs target regions that are unmutated in variants.

The CDR3 has 16 amino acids. The trim removed 5 bases at V and 2 bases at J, leaving 6 bases unmatched. CDR1 is SGHNT and CDR2 is YENEEA in the germline V gene. This clonotype originated in an adult in good health. Sequenced here: peripheral blood, sampled on day 0 of AZD1222 vaccination. The rearrangement links TRBV11-3 to TRBJ1-3, with 10 nucleotides matching TRBD1. CDR3 protein: CASSKGTGDTGNTIYF. The CDR3 nucleotides read TGTGCCAGCAGCAAAGGGACAGGGGACACTGGAAACACCATATATTTT.